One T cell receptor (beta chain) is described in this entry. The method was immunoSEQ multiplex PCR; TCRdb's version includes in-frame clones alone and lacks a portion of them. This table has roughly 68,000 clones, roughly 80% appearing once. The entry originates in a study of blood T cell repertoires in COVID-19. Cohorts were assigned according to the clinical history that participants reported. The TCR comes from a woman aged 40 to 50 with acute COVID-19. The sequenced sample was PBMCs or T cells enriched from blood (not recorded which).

The chain's CDR3 is CATSGPPGSLDYGYTF. The CDR3 DNA reads as TGTGCCACCAGTGGCCCCCCCGGCAGTCTAGACTATGGCTACACCTTC. The chain is built from TRBV24-1 and TRBJ1-2, with D unclear. There are 16 residues in the CDR3. Trimming took 5 bases from V and 3 from J, leaving 18 bases between them. Germline loops: CDR1 KGHDR, CDR2 SFDVKD.